The 18 T cell receptor beta chains below were found in one sample sequenced in a study of blood T cell repertoires in COVID-19. TCRdb keeps only in-frame clones here, not all; method: immunoSEQ multiplex PCR. The repertoire holds 85,000 to 120,000 clones, with 70% to 80% as singletons. Sequenced input: peripheral blood. The receptors come from a man aged 55-75 years with active or convalescent COVID-19.

This clone was detected only a few times. The rearrangement joins TRBV7-8 to TRBJ1-5, with 10 bases that match TRBD1. Germline assignment: CDR1 SGHVS and CDR2 FQNEAQ. This CDR3 is built from 19 residues. Germline trimming cut 5 bases from V and 4 bases from J; bases unmatched to any gene: 17. The CDR3 DNA reads as TGTGCCAGCAGCCAACGGACAGGGGGTATTGGGTCGGGTAATCAGCCCCAGCATTTT. Translated: CASSQRTGGIGSGNQPQHF.

The genes are TRBV24-1 and TRBJ2-6, with D tentatively TRBD2 (5 bases). Between the trimmed V and J ends, which lost 5 bases and 2 bases, there was a span of 18 bases. The germline V gene has CDR1 KGHDR and CDR2 SFDVKD. This CDR3 has 18 amino acids. The CDR3 DNA follows: TGTGCCACCAGTGCCGGCTTCGCGGGCACTACTGGGGCCAACGTCCTGACTTTC. This translates into CATSAGFAGTTGANVLTF.

This chain uses TRBV9 with TRBJ2-2; 8 bases line up with TRBD2. The V segment lost 3 bases and the J segment 5 bases; nucleotides outside the gene matches: 12. This CDR3 is built from 17 residues. CDR1 is SGDLS, CDR2 YYNGEE, per germline. Here the CDR3 reads CASSAFPGGPGTGELFF. DNA for the CDR3: TGTGCCAGCAGCGCCTTCCCGGGGGGGCCGGGAACCGGGGAGCTGTTTTTT.

The chain combines TRBV7-2 with TRBJ2-3; 8 nucleotides match TRBD1. The germline gives CDR1 SGHTA, CDR2 FQGNSA. V was pared by 2 bases and J by 6 bases, with 1 base of the junction left unmatched. CDR3 length: 13 amino acids. This CDR3 is CASSLNRGDTQYF. CDR3 in DNA: TGTGCCAGCAGCTTAAACAGGGGGGATACGCAGTATTTT.

The genes are TRBV19 and TRBJ2-7; possibly TRBD2 for D (5 bases). Germline-derived CDR1 and CDR2 are LNHDA and SQIVND (reference sequence). CDR3 size: 15 residues. Trimming removed 1 base from V and 3 bases from J, with 13 bases in between. The CDR3, as DNA: TGTGCCAGTAGTATAGGGTCAGAGGGATTCTACGAGCAGTACTTC. Its protein product is CASSIGSEGFYEQYF.

This clone occurred a few times. The rearrangement links TRBV21-1 to TRBJ2-2; TRBD1 is the table's D call, not checked against the DNA. TRBV21-1 is a pseudogene locus. The CDR3 has 16 amino acids. This chain's CDR3 is CASSLPWPPNTGELFF. In nucleotides, the CDR3 is TGTGCCAGCAGCCTCCCTTGGCCCCCGAACACCGGGGAGCTGTTTTTT.

Only a few counts were recorded for this clone. This chain joins TRBV10-3 and TRBJ1-6, with TRBD1 matching over 8 bases. Germline V gives CDR1 ENHRY, CDR2 SYGVKD. The J segment lost 7 bases and the V segment lost 4 bases, leaving 6 bases of the junction unmatched. The CDR3 runs 15 residues. The CDR3 region has the DNA TGTGCCATCAGTGTTTCAGGGGGCGGGAATTCACCCCTCCACTTT. Amino acid sequence: CAISVSGGGNSPLHF.

This chain uses TRBV28 with TRBJ2-3; maybe TRBD2 (6 bases). V was shortened by 3 bases and J by 0 bases, with 13 bases between the two germline ends. The CDR3 sequence is 16 residues long. Germline V CDR1 and CDR2: MDHEN, SYDVKM. CDR3 sequence (DNA): TGTGCCAGCAGTTTGGGGGACTTTTCTAGCACAGATACGCAGTATTTT. Translated: CASSLGDFSSTDTQYF.

The chain joins TRBV30 to TRBJ1-4; 7 bases fit TRBD1. CDR1 is GTSNPN and CDR2 is SVGIG in the germline V gene (reference sequence). The CDR3 extends over 16 amino acids. Losses at the gene ends were 5 bases for V and 0 bases for J; bases not matched to a gene: 9. This chain's CDR3 is CAWGRGQYPTNEKLFF. CDR3 nucleotide sequence: TGTGCCTGGGGGAGGGGGCAGTACCCAACTAATGAAAAACTGTTTTTT.

The chain carries TRBV5-1 and TRBJ2-3, with 9 bases fitting TRBD1. J lost 4 bases, V lost 0 bases, and 6 bases had no gene match. Germline-derived CDR1 and CDR2 are SGHRS and YFSETQ. There are 16 residues in the CDR3. CDR3 residues: CASSLAGTGNADTQYF. Written as DNA, the CDR3 is TGCGCCAGCAGCTTGGCGGGGACAGGGAACGCAGATACGCAGTATTTT.

This chain connects TRBV6-6 to TRBJ1-1; 8 nucleotides line up with TRBD1. The V gene's germline CDR1 is MNHNY and CDR2 SVGAGI (reference sequence). Trimming cost V 5 bases and J 4 bases; bases outside gene matches: 6. This CDR3 has 14 amino acids. The CDR3 coding sequence is TGTGCCAGCAGTCACCTGACAGGGGCCACTGAAGCTTTCTTT. Its translation is CASSHLTGATEAFF.

The CDR3: CASSLQGYGYTF. In DNA, the CDR3 is TGTGCCAGCAGCCTTCAGGGGTATGGCTACACCTTC. The chain is built from TRBV6-2 or TRBV6-3 and TRBJ1-2, with D perhaps TRBD1 (6 bases). The CDR3 covers 12 residues. V lost 6 bases and J 5 bases, leaving 10 bases between the germline ends. The germline gives CDR1 MNHEY, CDR2 SVGEGT.

The CDR3 spells CASSPSPGQGDYGYTF. CDR3 DNA sequence: TGCGCCAGCAGCCCCTCCCCGGGACAGGGGGACTATGGCTACACCTTC. V is TRBV5-1 and J is TRBJ1-2, with 11 bases that match TRBD1. Looked up from germline, CDR1 is SGHRS and CDR2 is YFSETQ. The trim removed 4 bases at V and 3 bases at J, leaving 8 bases unmatched. The CDR3 length is 16 residues.

The chain couples TRBV5-4 to TRBJ2-6; D is unclear. V lost 7 bases, J lost 0 bases, and 11 bases lay in between. The CDR3 is 15 residues long. Per the germline V gene, CDR1 is SGHNT and CDR2 is YYREEE (reference sequence). In DNA, the CDR3 is TGTGCCAGCTTTAAACTAAGCTCTGGGGCCAACGTCCTGACTTTC. Translated: CASFKLSSGANVLTF.

The chain uses TRBV6-5 and TRBJ1-1; the match to TRBD1 covers 7 bases. Germline CDR1 MNHEY, CDR2 SVGAGI. Trimming cost V 6 bases and J 0 bases; bases outside gene matches: 4. This CDR3 contains 14 residues. CDR3 nucleotides: TGTGCCAGCAGCCCGGGACAGATGAACACTGAAGCTTTCTTT. This encodes CASSPGQMNTEAFF.

This clone appeared a few times. V gene TRBV3-1 (or the pseudogene TRBV3-2) combines with J gene TRBJ1-1; D unresolved. Germline V gene lookup returns CDR1 LGHDT and CDR2 YNNKEL (reference sequence). The length of the CDR3 is 13 residues. V lost 1 base and J 7 bases, leaving 10 bases between the germline ends. The DNA of the CDR3 is TGTGCCAGCAGCCAAGCTGAGGGAATTGAAGCTTTCTTT. Translated: CASSQAEGIEAFF.

This rearrangement joins TRBV7-9 to TRBJ2-5, with 9 bases that match TRBD1. The germline V gene encodes CDR1 SEHNR and CDR2 FQNEAQ (reference sequence). V trimming: 5 bases; J trimming: 5 bases; junction bases outside the gene matches: 18. The CDR3 length is 18 residues. CDR3 residues: CASSPQTGGKVFTETQYF. In DNA form, the CDR3 reads TGTGCCAGCAGCCCCCAGACAGGGGGGAAAGTTTTTACGGAGACCCAGTACTTC. The variable domain in full, completed from reference TRBV7-9 and TRBJ2-5, reads DTGVSQNPRHKITKRGQNVTFRCDPISEHNRLYWYRQTLGQGPEFLTYFQNEAQLEKSRLLSDRFSAERPKGSFSTLEIQRTEQGDSAMYLCASSPQTGGKVFTETQYFGPGTRLLVL.

V gene TRBV7-9 combines with J gene TRBJ1-4; TRBD1 agrees at 7 bases. Germline CDR1 reads SEHNR; CDR2 reads FQNEAQ (reference sequence). CDR3 length: 15 amino acids. V lost 4 bases to trimming and J lost 3 bases; unmatched junction nucleotides: 5. CDR3 sequence: CASSYLTGSNEKLFF. Written as DNA, the CDR3 is TGTGCCAGCAGCTATCTGACAGGGTCTAATGAAAAACTGTTTTTT. Together with reference TRBV7-9 and TRBJ1-4, the CDR3 gives the full variable domain: DTGVSQNPRHKITKRGQNVTFRCDPISEHNRLYWYRQTLGQGPEFLTYFQNEAQLEKSRLLSDRFSAERPKGSFSTLEIQRTEQGDSAMYLCASSYLTGSNEKLFFGSGTQLSVL.